This TCR beta chain was obtained from a study of blood T cells in healthy people across ages. Study as a whole: When template switching was applied, about one barcoded beta molecule was captured per two T cells. Overall study results and limits: Both naive CD4+ cell counts and diversity were greater in long-lived donors than in aged donors.

Remarks on this clonotype: Its target is not known. One end of the junction is discordant with germline, which a read error may explain.

Germline assignment: CDR1 SQVTM and CDR2 ANQGSEA. This CDR3 is built from 12 residues. Primed by a sample-barcoded 5' primer and a J-beta primer mix, a second PCR proceeded for roughly 6 to 12 cycles. Samples each returned at least 2.5 million CDR3-containing paired-end reads. TCRdb analysed the 5' RACE reads with MiXCR anew, one entry per CDR3 protein. The sample has around 780,000 distinct CDR3 sequences; more than 55% are singletons. The study isolated at least 7 million PBMCs from each sample. Input material: blood. This chain joins TRBV29-1 and TRBJ2-3; tentatively, D is TRBD2 (6 bases). This clonotype was obtained from a man in his forties in good health. In nucleotides, the CDR3 is TGCAGCGCTGAAGAAACTAGCTATACGCAGTATTTT. Protein sequence: CSAEETSYTQYF.